The next 27 T cell receptor beta chains were all read from a single sample in a study of T-cell memory formation after mild COVID-19. TCRdb ran MiXCR on the 5' RACE reads and lists one entry per CDR3 protein. The table shows approximately 580,000 distinct CDR3 sequences, with over 20% occurring only once. The specimen sequenced was PBMCs or a T cell subset sorted from them (not recorded which). Receptors were obtained from an adult woman who had mild COVID-19 (a few samples of this study predate the infection). Cell type and time point are not known.

V usage is TRBV24-1 and J usage is TRBJ2-5; D is possibly TRBD1 (6 bases). CDR1 is KGHDR and CDR2 is SFDVKD in the germline V gene. V shed 3 bases and J shed 5 bases, with 15 bases lying between them. CDR3 length equals 15 residues. CDR3 residues: CATSDQQGVGETQYF. The DNA of the CDR3 is TGTGCCACCAGTGATCAACAGGGAGTGGGGGAGACCCAGTACTTC.

This clonotype came up a few times. V and J are TRBV7-3 and TRBJ2-1; TRBD2 agrees at 9 bases. The CDR3 runs 15 residues. Germline V gene sequence: CDR1 SGHTA, CDR2 FQGTGA. V lost 2 bases, J lost 5 bases, and 4 bases stayed unmatched. The CDR3 protein is CASSLLSGGNNEQFF. The CDR3 nucleotides read TGTGCCAGCAGCTTACTTAGCGGGGGCAACAATGAGCAGTTCTTC.

This clonotype was seen only a few times. The rearrangement uses TRBV9 and TRBJ2-7; D ambiguous. The CDR3 covers 14 residues. V lost 2 bases to trimming and J lost 0 bases, with 9 bases between them. Per germline, CDR1 SGDLS and CDR2 YYNGEE. The CDR3 is CASSVGRSSYEQYF. In DNA form, the CDR3 reads TGTGCCAGCAGCGTCGGCAGGTCCTCCTACGAGCAGTACTTC.

This clonotype was recorded a few times. This chain joins TRBV9 and TRBJ2-3; the match to TRBD2 covers 7 bases. This CDR3 contains 13 residues. V shed 3 bases, J shed 12 bases, and the junction held 10 bases outside the gene matches. Germline V gives CDR1 SGDLS, CDR2 YYNGEE. The CDR3 here is CASSAVGGETQYF. CDR3 sequence (DNA): TGTGCCAGCAGCGCGGTGGGGGGGGAAACCCAGTATTTT.

This clonotype was recorded a few times. The chain recombines TRBV7-3 with TRBJ2-7, with D perhaps TRBD2 (5 bases). From germline, CDR1 is SGHTA and CDR2 FQGTGA. Trimming removed 5 bases from V and 3 bases from J, with 14 bases in between. This CDR3 spans 14 amino acids. CDR3 coding DNA: TGTGCCAGCAGCCCCCAAGTGGGGAGCTACGAGCAGTACTTC. This sequence encodes CASSPQVGSYEQYF.

This clonotype was recorded at least ten times. This chain uses TRBV24-1 with TRBJ2-1, with 10 nucleotides matching TRBD2. The V segment lost 3 bases and the J segment 0 bases; nucleotides outside the gene matches: 4. CDR1 and CDR2 from the germline V gene are KGHDR and SFDVKD. This CDR3 is 17 amino acids long. In DNA, the CDR3 is TGTGCCACCAGTGATACTAGCGGGGTTAGCTCCTACAATGAGCAGTTCTTC. It yields the protein CATSDTSGVSSYNEQFF.

This clonotype was detected a few times. The rearrangement uses TRBV6-5 and TRBJ1-2, with a weak D call TRBD1 (6 bases). This CDR3 contains 14 residues. From germline, CDR1 is MNHEY and CDR2 SVGAGI. Between the trimmed V and J ends, which lost 6 bases and 6 bases, there was a span of 17 bases. The CDR3 reads CASSRTNREHGYTF. The DNA for the CDR3 is TGTGCCAGCAGCCGAACAAACAGGGAACATGGCTACACCTTC.

V and J are TRBV6-6 and TRBJ1-5; D gene uncertain. The CDR3 spans 14 residues. Per the germline V gene, CDR1 is MNHNY and CDR2 is SVGAGI (reference sequence). Trimming took off 6 bases at V and 5 bases at J, with 14 bases between the two ends. Written as DNA, the CDR3 is TGTGCCAGCAGCCCCATTCTCGGGGATCAGCCCCAGCATTTT. Translation: CASSPILGDQPQHF.

The CDR3 reads CASSRSGVSSYNEQFF. CDR3 DNA sequence: TGTGCCAGCAGCCGTAGCGGGGTTAGCTCCTACAATGAGCAGTTCTTC. V is TRBV4-2 and J is TRBJ2-1; 8 nucleotides agree with TRBD2. V shed 4 bases and J 0 bases; nucleotides not matched to a gene: 5. CDR3 length: 16 residues. Germline values: CDR1 LGHNA, CDR2 YNFKEQ.

The rearrangement uses TRBV5-1 and TRBJ2-3; possible D gene TRBD2, 5 bases. V lost 2 bases and J 2 bases, leaving 12 bases between the germline ends. The CDR3 is 15 residues long. Germline-derived CDR1 and CDR2 are SGHRS and YFSETQ. The CDR3 is CASSFRDLYTDTQYF. The CDR3 DNA reads as TGCGCCAGCAGCTTCCGGGATTTATACACAGATACGCAGTATTTT.

The rearrangement links TRBV5-7 to TRBJ1-1; D might be TRBD1 (5 bases). TRBV5-7 is an open reading frame whose function is uncertain. Trimming took 8 bases from V and 7 from J, leaving 9 bases between them. This CDR3 is 10 amino acids long. DNA of the CDR3: TGTGCCAGAAGACAGAGTGAAGCTTTCTTT. Translation: CARRQSEAFF.

This clonotype appeared a few times. The V call is TRBV7-2, the J call TRBJ2-1; TRBD1 or TRBD2 may be the D gene (6 bases each). The CDR3 has 17 amino acids. V lost 2 bases and J lost 9, with 23 bases in between. Germline lookup yields CDR1 SGHTA and CDR2 FQGNSA. The CDR3 DNA is TGTGCCAGCAGCTTATCCTTCAGTAGGGGGGCGCGATCTGAGCAGTTCTTC. It translates to CASSLSFSRGARSEQFF.

This clonotype turned up a few times. The J gene is TRBJ2-7, the V gene TRBV5-1; 9 bases are shared with TRBD1. Germline CDR1 is SGHRS and CDR2 is YFSETQ. CDR3 length: 14 residues. V lost 5 bases to trimming and J lost 4 bases; unmatched junction nucleotides: 7. The CDR3, as DNA: TGCGCCAGCAGAGAAACAGGGGGCATTTACGAGCAGTACTTC. Amino acids: CASRETGGIYEQYF. Drawing the rest from reference TRBV5-1 and TRBJ2-7, the complete variable domain is KAGVTQTPRYLIKTRGQQVTLSCSPISGHRSVSWYQQTPGQGLQFLFEYFSETQRNKGNFPGRFSGRQFSNSRSEMNVSTLELGDSALYLCASRETGGIYEQYFGPGTRLTVT.

This clonotype has at least ten counts. V and J are TRBV12-3 or TRBV12-4 and TRBJ2-7; weak D call: TRBD2 (6 bases). CDR3 size: 15 residues. Trimming removed 5 bases from V and 2 bases from J, with 16 bases in between. This CDR3 reads CASSPHGAGPYEQYF. CDR3 nucleotides: TGTGCCAGCAGTCCCCATGGGGCGGGGCCCTACGAGCAGTACTTC.

This clonotype was seen many times. The chain links TRBV15 to TRBJ2-2, with 7 bases matching TRBD1. The CDR3 contains 13 residues. Germline assignment: CDR1 LNHNV and CDR2 YYDKDF (reference sequence). DNA for the CDR3: TGTGCAACTCGGACAGGCAACACCGGGGAGCTGTTTTTT. This sequence encodes CATRTGNTGELFF.

The J gene is TRBJ1-5, the V gene TRBV24-1; D is unclear. The CDR3 totals 14 residues. In germline, CDR1 is KGHDR, CDR2 SFDVKD. V was cut by 0 bases and J by 7 bases, with 9 bases left in between. CDR3 protein: CATSDLGVGQPQHF. For the CDR3, the DNA is TGTGCCACCAGTGATTTGGGGGTTGGCCAGCCCCAGCATTTT.

This clonotype was counted a few times. The chain joins TRBV18 to TRBJ2-7; D ambiguous. The CDR3 is 15 residues long. The V and J ends lost 0 bases and 3 bases respectively, with 12 bases between them. Germline V gene sequence: CDR1 KGHSH, CDR2 LQKENI. CDR3 sequence (DNA): TGTGCCAGCTCACCACCACATGGAGTGGTCTACGAGCAGTACTTC. Amino acids: CASSPPHGVVYEQYF.

The rearrangement links TRBV6-6 to TRBJ2-1; the match to TRBD2 covers 10 bases. The CDR3 consists of 15 residues. V shed 3 bases and J 9 bases; nucleotides not matched to a gene: 8. Germline V gene sequence: CDR1 MNHNY, CDR2 SVGAGI (reference sequence). The CDR3 sequence: CASSYALAGVGEQFF. As DNA, the CDR3 is TGTGCCAGCAGTTATGCCCTAGCGGGAGTTGGTGAGCAGTTCTTC.

The chain is built from TRBV10-2 and TRBJ2-7, with D possibly TRBD1 on 7 matching bases. Trimming stripped 0 bases from V and 4 bases from J, with 13 bases between. The CDR3 loop spans 15 amino acids. Germline loops: CDR1 WSHSY, CDR2 SAAADI. CDR3 sequence reads: CASSESRAGGYEQYF. The CDR3 DNA reads as TGCGCCAGCAGTGAGTCGAGGGCAGGGGGGTACGAGCAGTACTTC.

V and J are TRBV6-4 and TRBJ2-1; D might be TRBD2 (6 bases). The CDR3 totals 16 residues. Per the germline V gene, CDR1 is MRHNA and CDR2 is SNTAGT. With 0 bases removed from V and 3 bases from J, the gap between germline ends came to 12 bases. The CDR3: CASSDSIGGNYNEQFF. Here the CDR3 DNA reads TGTGCCAGCAGTGACTCGATTGGCGGGAACTACAATGAGCAGTTCTTC.

Concerning this clonotype: This CDR3 is missing its conserved last phenylalanine or tryptophan, likely due to a read error. This chain links TRBV5-1 with TRBJ2-5; no firm D call. CDR1 is SGHRS, CDR2 YFSETQ, per germline. Trimming took 4 bases from V and 2 from J, leaving 12 bases between them. This CDR3 spans 14 amino acids. The CDR3 is CASSPRSAQETQYL. The CDR3 bases are TGCGCCAGCAGCCCGCGATCCGCGCAAGAGACCCAGTACTTA.

The chain combines TRBV28 with TRBJ1-5; D is ambiguous. This CDR3 is 14 amino acids long. V gave up 7 bases and J gave up 1 base, with 11 bases separating them. Germline CDR1 is MDHEN and CDR2 is SYDVKM. The CDR3 nucleotides read TGTGCCAGCACCCACTACGGGAGCAATCAGCCCCAGCATTTT. Translating gives CASTHYGSNQPQHF.

This clonotype was counted between two and nine times. This chain links TRBV9 with TRBJ1-1; D perhaps matches TRBD1 (5 bases). The CDR3 extends over 16 amino acids. Deletions cut 4 bases from V and 1 base from J, with 17 bases between. Germline V gene data show CDR1 as SGDLS and CDR2 as YYNGEE. In DNA form, the CDR3 reads TGTGCCAGCAGCCCTCCCGTGGCAGGGTGGAACACTGAAGCTTTCTTT. The encoded protein is CASSPPVAGWNTEAFF.

This rearrangement joins TRBV27 to TRBJ2-1; TRBD2 might be the D (5 bases). The CDR3 is 12 residues long. The germline gives CDR1 MNHEY, CDR2 SMNVEV (reference sequence). The V gene lost 6 bases and the J gene lost 4 bases, with 7 bases spanning the gap. This chain's CDR3 is CASSGIYNEQFF. The CDR3, as DNA: TGTGCCAGCAGCGGGATTTACAATGAGCAGTTCTTC.

The rearrangement links TRBV12-3 or TRBV12-4 to TRBJ1-1; TRBD1 matches 7 bases. This CDR3 is built from 15 residues. V shed 4 bases, J shed 11 bases, and the junction held 16 bases outside the gene matches. DNA of the CDR3: TGTGCCAGCAGTTCCACCCCACGGACAGGCCGCCGGGCTTTCTTT. Translated, it gives CASSSTPRTGRRAFF.

The rearrangement joins TRBV5-1 to TRBJ1-1; the D is unclear. Trimming shortened V by 5 bases and J by 0 bases, and 8 bases separated the two germline ends. The CDR3 spans 13 residues. Germline V gene sequence: CDR1 SGHRS, CDR2 YFSETQ. As DNA, the CDR3 is TGCGCCAGCAGTCCTGCATTGAACACTGAAGCTTTCTTT. Protein product: CASSPALNTEAFF.

In nucleotides, the CDR3 is TGTGCCAGCAGCTTAGGCGACAGCTACACTGAAGCTTTCTTT. Amino acids: CASSLGDSYTEAFF. The chain combines TRBV7-2 with TRBJ1-1; a weak D match, TRBD1 (5 bases). In germline, CDR1 is SGHTA, CDR2 FQGNSA. Trimming removed 1 base at V and 3 bases at J, with 9 bases between. The length of the CDR3 is 14 residues.